This T cell receptor (beta chain) comes out of a study of CD8 T cells in Susac syndrome. Random hexamers primed reverse transcription of roughly 0.45 to 1 ug RNA. TCRdb re-analysed the immunoSEQ multiplex PCR reads in MiXCR, keeping a single row per CDR3 protein. The sample includes roughly 150,000 distinct CDR3 sequences, roughly 96% of them seen just once. Notes on the study in general: In Susac patients, clonal expansion was not detected in CD4+ cells.

Per germline, CDR1 SGHTA and CDR2 FQGNSA. With V trimmed by 1 base and J by 3 bases, 5 bases remained unmatched. The CDR3 contains 15 residues. TCR beta sequencing covered blood CD8+ and CD4+ T cells. In Susac syndrome patients, recently defined diagnostic criteria for definite or probable disease were met. Negative isolation yielded CD4+ and CD8+ T cells, and FACS enriched TEMRA cells. Note on this clonotype: Its cognate antigen is unknown.

The chain links TRBV7-2 to TRBJ2-7; 8 nucleotides line up with TRBD1. The origin of this receptor is a human donor with Susac syndrome. The sample comprised CD4+ T cells from PBMCs. The CDR3: CASSLVAGGIYEQYF. CDR3 nucleotides: TGTGCCAGCAGCTTAGTAGCAGGGGGCATCTACGAGCAGTACTTC.